This T cell receptor beta chain derives from a study of CD8 T cells in Susac syndrome. Sequencing of TCR beta was performed on blood CD8+ T cells and on blood CD4+ T cells. Bulk CD8+ and CD4+ cells came from magnetic negative isolation; CD8+ TEMRA by FACS. The V and J ends lost 4 bases and 8 bases respectively, with 8 bases between them. Germline values: CDR1 LGHDT, CDR2 YNNKEL (reference sequence). The CDR3 contains 11 residues. RNA totalling about 0.45 to 1 ug underwent reverse transcription with random hexamers. Amplification of TCR beta CDR3 was carried out by immunoSEQ multiplex PCR, which covered 54 Vbeta and 13 Jbeta segments. TCRdb used MiXCR to reprocess the immunoSEQ multiplex PCR reads, holding one entry per CDR3 protein. The data hold approximately 170,000 distinct CDR3 sequences, with roughly 94% observed a single time.

The chain uses TRBV3-1 and TRBJ1-1; D gene uncertain. This sequence originates from a human donor in good health. Sequencing was performed on CD4+ T cells from PBMCs. This CDR3 reads CASSLLDEAFF. The CDR3 DNA sequence: TGTGCCAGCAGCCTTTTGGACGAAGCTTTCTTT.